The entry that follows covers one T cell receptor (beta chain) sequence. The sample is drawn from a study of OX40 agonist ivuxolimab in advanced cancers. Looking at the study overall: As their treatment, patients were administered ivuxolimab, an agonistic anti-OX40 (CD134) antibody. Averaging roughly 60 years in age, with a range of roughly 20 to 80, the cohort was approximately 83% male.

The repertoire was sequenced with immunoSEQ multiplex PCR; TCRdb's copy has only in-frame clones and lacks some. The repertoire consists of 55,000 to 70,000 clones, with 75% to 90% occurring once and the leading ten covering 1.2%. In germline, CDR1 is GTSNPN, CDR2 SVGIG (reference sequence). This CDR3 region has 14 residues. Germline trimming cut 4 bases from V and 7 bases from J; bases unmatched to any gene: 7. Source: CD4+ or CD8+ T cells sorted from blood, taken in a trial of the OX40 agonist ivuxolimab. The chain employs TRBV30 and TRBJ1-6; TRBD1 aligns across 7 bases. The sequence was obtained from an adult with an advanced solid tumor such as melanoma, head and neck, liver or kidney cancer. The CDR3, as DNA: TGTGCCTGGATCGCACAGGGGTGGAATTCACCCCTCCACTTT. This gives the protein CAWIAQGWNSPLHF.